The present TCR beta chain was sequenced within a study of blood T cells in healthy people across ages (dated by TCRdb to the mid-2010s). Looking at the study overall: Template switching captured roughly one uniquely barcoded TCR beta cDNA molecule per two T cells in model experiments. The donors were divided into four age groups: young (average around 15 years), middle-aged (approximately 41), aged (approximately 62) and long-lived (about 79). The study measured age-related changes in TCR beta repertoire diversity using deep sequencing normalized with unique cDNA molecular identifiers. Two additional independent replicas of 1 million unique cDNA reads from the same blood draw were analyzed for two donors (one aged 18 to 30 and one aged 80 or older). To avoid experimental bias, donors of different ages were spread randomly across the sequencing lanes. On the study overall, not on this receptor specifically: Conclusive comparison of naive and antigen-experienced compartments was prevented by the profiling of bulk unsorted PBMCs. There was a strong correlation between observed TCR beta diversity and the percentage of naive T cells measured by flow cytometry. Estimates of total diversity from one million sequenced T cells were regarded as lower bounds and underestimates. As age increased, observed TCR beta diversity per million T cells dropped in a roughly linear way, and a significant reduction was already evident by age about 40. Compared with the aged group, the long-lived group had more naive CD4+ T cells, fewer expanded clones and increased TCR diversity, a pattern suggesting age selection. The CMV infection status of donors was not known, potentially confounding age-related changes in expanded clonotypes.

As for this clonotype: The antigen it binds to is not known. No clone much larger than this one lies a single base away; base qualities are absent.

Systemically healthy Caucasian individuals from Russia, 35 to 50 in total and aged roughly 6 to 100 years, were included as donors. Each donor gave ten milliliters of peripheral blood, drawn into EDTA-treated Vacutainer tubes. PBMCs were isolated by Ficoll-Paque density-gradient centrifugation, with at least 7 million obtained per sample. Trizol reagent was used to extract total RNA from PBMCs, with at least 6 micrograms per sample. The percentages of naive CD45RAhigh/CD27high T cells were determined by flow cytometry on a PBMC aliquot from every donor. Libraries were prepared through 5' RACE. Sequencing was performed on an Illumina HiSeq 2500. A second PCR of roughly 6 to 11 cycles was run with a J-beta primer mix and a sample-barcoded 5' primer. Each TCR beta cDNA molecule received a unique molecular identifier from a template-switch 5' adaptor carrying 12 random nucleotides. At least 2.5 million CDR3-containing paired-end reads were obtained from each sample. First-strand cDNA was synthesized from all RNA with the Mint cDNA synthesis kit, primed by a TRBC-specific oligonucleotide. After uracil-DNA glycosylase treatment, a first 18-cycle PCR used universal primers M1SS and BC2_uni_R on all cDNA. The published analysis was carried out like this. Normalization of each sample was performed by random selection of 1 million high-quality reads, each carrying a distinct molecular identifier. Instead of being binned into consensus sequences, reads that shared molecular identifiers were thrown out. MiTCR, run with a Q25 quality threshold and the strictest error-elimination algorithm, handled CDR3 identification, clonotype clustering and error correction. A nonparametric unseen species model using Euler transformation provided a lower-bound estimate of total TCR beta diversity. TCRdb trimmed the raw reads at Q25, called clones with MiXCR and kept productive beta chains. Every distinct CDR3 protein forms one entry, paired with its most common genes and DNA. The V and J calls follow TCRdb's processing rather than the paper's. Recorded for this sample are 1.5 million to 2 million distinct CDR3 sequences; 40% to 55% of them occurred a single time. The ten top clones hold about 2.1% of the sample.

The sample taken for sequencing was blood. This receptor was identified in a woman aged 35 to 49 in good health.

The nucleotide sequence is TGTGCCAGCACCTCGGGAGTTCCAGTTCCCGAGCAGTACTTC. Its amino acids are CASTSGVPVPEQYF. Here the chain combines TRBV6-2 or TRBV6-3 and TRBJ2-5; a tentative D call is TRBD2 (6 bases match). The J call is uncertain, as TRBJ2-7 better fits the DNA end. CDR1 and CDR2, per the germline V gene, are MNHEY and SVGEGT. Including cysteine and phenylalanine, the CDR3 has 14 amino acids. Only CDR3 DNA is held: 42 bases, read in frame from base 1.